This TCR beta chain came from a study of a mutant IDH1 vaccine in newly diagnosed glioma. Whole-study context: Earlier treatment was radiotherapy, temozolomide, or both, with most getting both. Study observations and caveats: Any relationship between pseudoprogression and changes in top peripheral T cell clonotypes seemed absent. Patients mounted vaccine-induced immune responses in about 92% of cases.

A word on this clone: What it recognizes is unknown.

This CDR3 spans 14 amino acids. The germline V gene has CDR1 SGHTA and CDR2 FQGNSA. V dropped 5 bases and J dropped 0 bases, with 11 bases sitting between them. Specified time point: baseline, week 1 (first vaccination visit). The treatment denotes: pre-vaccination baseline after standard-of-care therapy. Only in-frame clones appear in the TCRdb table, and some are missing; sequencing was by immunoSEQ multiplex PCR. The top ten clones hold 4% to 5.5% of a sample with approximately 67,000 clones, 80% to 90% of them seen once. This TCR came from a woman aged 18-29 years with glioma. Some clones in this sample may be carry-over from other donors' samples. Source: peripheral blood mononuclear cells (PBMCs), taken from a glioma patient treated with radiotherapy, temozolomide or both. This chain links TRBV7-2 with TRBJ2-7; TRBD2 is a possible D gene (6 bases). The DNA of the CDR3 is TGTGCCAGCAGCGACGGACTATCCTCCTACGAGCAGTACTTC. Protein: CASSDGLSSYEQYF.